The 5 T cell receptor beta chains below all came from one sample that was sequenced in a study of vaccination effects on CD4 cells after COVID-19. Before sequencing, viral peptide pools were used by the ViraFEST assay to expand antigen-specific CD4+ T cells. Subsequent to a culture period of more than 8 days, CD4+ T cells were isolated. No antigen has been assigned to these receptors. Measured with immunoSEQ multiplex PCR; TCRdb has only the in-frame clones, and not every one. Of 50,000 to 65,000 clones listed, roughly 76% were seen once; the top ten hold more than 2%. The specimen was CD4+ T cells from PBMCs cultured with HCoV-229E spike peptides, collected before COVID-19 vaccination. The receptors stem from a human donor who received a COVID-19 vaccine.

V usage is TRBV5-1 and J usage is TRBJ2-5; 8 bases fit TRBD2. The J segment lost 1 base and the V segment lost 1 base, leaving 3 bases of the junction unmatched. The CDR3 is 15 amino acids. Germline values: CDR1 SGHRS, CDR2 YFSETQ. The CDR3 DNA sequence: TGCGCCAGCAGCTTGTACGGGGGGGCCCAAGAGACCCAGTACTTC. Its protein product is CASSLYGGAQETQYF.

The CDR3 coding sequence is TGTGCCAGCAGTTACTCAGGGGACGCTGGCTACACCTTC. Translating gives CASSYSGDAGYTF. V gene TRBV6-6 combines with J gene TRBJ1-2; D perhaps matches TRBD1 (5 bases). This CDR3 comprises 13 residues. V lost 0 bases and J lost 7, with 9 bases in between. Germline lookup yields CDR1 MNHNY and CDR2 SVGAGI (reference sequence).

V is TRBV3-1 (or the pseudogene TRBV3-2) and J is TRBJ2-1; 7 positions match TRBD1. There are 16 residues in the CDR3. J was trimmed by 3 bases and V by 2 bases; bases with no gene match: 7. Germline V gene data show CDR1 as LGHDT and CDR2 as YNNKEL (reference sequence). Here the CDR3 reads CASSQQTGRYYNEQFF. For the CDR3, the DNA is TGTGCCAGCAGCCAACAGACAGGGCGGTACTACAATGAGCAGTTCTTC.

The rearrangement uses TRBV6-5 and TRBJ1-2, with TRBD1 identical over 9 bases. V was pared by 7 bases and J by 0 bases, with 3 bases of the junction left unmatched. Germline values: CDR1 MNHEY, CDR2 SVGAGI. This CDR3 comprises 14 residues. The CDR3 region has the DNA TGTGCCAGCATGGACAGGGGAGCTAACTATGGCTACACCTTC. It is translated as CASMDRGANYGYTF.

A few counts support this clone. The V call is TRBV5-4, the J call TRBJ1-2, with a tentative D call TRBD1 (5 bases). V was clipped by 3 bases and J by 5 bases, with 14 bases between them. This CDR3 region has 14 residues. Germline V CDR1 and CDR2: SGHNT, YYREEE (reference sequence). The CDR3 region is CASSSPTEAYGYTF. CDR3 sequence (DNA): TGTGCCAGCAGCTCGCCGACAGAAGCTTATGGCTACACCTTC.